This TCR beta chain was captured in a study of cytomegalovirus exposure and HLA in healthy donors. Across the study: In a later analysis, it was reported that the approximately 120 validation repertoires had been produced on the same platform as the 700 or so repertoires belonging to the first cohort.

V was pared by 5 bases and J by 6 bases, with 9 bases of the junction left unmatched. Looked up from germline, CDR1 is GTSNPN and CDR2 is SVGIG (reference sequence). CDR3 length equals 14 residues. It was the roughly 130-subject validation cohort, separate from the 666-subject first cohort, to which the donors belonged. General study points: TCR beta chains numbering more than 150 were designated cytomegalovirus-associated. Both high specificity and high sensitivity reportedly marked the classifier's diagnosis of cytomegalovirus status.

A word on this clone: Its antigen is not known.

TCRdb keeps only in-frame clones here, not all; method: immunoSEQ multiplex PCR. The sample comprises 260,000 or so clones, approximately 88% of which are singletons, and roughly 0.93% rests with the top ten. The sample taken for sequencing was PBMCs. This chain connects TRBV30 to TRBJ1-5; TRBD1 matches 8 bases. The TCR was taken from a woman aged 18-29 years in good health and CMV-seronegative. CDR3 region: CAWAGGQESQPQHF. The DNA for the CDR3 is TGTGCCTGGGCCGGGGGACAGGAGAGTCAGCCCCAGCATTTT.